This TCR beta chain comes out of a study of T cells after posttransplantation cyclophosphamide. The CDR3 extends over 14 amino acids. After removal of 0 bases from V and 9 bases from J, the junction contained 4 bases not matched to a gene. Germline assignment: CDR1 SGHRS and CDR2 YFSETQ. TCRdb's copy holds only in-frame clones and misses some; the assay was immunoSEQ multiplex PCR. The data contain about 8,000 clones, about 91% of them singletons. This sequence joins TRBV5-1 and TRBJ1-5; 9 bases align to TRBD1. This receptor was taken from a woman in her forties or fifties in good health and a related stem cell transplant donor. The sequenced material came from CD4+ T cells sorted from blood. The CDR3 DNA sequence: TGCGCCAGCAGCTTGGGACAGGGGGATCTGCCCCAGCATTTT. Encoded protein: CASSLGQGDLPQHF. The full variable domain, rest sourced from reference TRBV5-1 and TRBJ1-5, is KAGVTQTPRYLIKTRGQQVTLSCSPISGHRSVSWYQQTPGQGLQFLFEYFSETQRNKGNFPGRFSGRQFSNSRSEMNVSTLELGDSALYLCASSLGQGDLPQHFGDGTRLSIL.